This passage covers 6 T cell receptor beta chains from one sample sequenced in a study of cytomegalovirus exposure and HLA in healthy donors. The primer mix had 60 Vbeta and 13 Jbeta primers. Method: immunoSEQ multiplex PCR; TCRdb's copy keeps in-frame clones and lacks some. The top ten hold 5.4% of the sample, which has just under 250,000 clones, about 80% seen once. Sequencing was carried out using PBMCs. These receptors were taken from a woman between 40 and 50 years old in good health and CMV-seropositive.

V is TRBV28 and J is TRBJ1-2, with 8 bases that match TRBD1. CDR1 and CDR2 from the germline V gene are MDHEN and SYDVKM. Unmatched junction bases numbered 9, after V lost 4 bases and J lost 2 bases. This CDR3 is 16 amino acids long. The CDR3 spells CASSSNTGGRNYGYTF. The CDR3 nucleotides are TGTGCCAGCAGTTCAAACACAGGGGGTAGAAACTATGGCTACACCTTC.

The rearrangement links TRBV2 to TRBJ2-1, with 10 bases matching TRBD2. CDR3 length: 14 residues. Looked up from germline, CDR1 is SNHLY and CDR2 is FYNNEI. J lost 6 bases, V lost 6 bases, and 5 bases had no gene match. CDR3 coding DNA: TGTGCCAGCAGGGCTAGCGGGGGCCCCAATGAGCAGTTCTTC. Encoded protein: CASRASGGPNEQFF.

The V gene is TRBV6-5, the J gene TRBJ1-3; no clear D gene. This CDR3 has 13 residues. V dropped 5 bases and J dropped 4 bases, with 9 bases sitting between them. Germline V lookup: CDR1 MNHEY, CDR2 SVGAGI. The CDR3: CASSPSGGNTIYF. The DNA of the CDR3 is TGTGCCAGCAGTCCTAGCGGAGGAAACACCATATATTTT.

This clone was detected a few times. Here the CDR3 DNA reads TGTGCCAGCAGCCCAAACAGGGGGTCATGGAATAGTGAAAAACTGTTTTTT. Translating it yields CASSPNRGSWNSEKLFF. This chain uses TRBV5-8 with TRBJ1-4; 8 bases match TRBD1. The CDR3 totals 17 residues. V lost 4 bases to trimming and J lost 7 bases; unmatched junction nucleotides: 15. CDR1 SGHTS and CDR2 YDEGEE come from the germline V gene.

This chain connects TRBV18 to TRBJ2-3, with 7 bases matching TRBD1. Per the germline V gene, CDR1 is KGHSH and CDR2 is LQKENI. With V trimmed by 3 bases and J by 4 bases, 10 bases remained unmatched. The CDR3 totals 16 residues. The CDR3 sequence is CASSPFDRVVADTQYF. The CDR3 DNA reads TGTGCCAGCTCACCCTTCGACAGGGTGGTAGCAGATACGCAGTATTTT.

On this clone itself: Additional DNA sequences in this sample encode the identical CDR3. J is TRBJ1-1 and V is TRBV7-9; tentatively, D is TRBD1 (6 bases). Per germline, CDR1 SEHNR and CDR2 FQNEAQ (reference sequence). V gave up 5 bases and J gave up 4 bases, with 11 bases separating them. The CDR3 is made up of 13 amino acids. The CDR3 here is CASSLQGGTEAFF. CDR3 DNA: TGTGCCAGCAGCCTTCAAGGGGGCACTGAAGCTTTCTTT.